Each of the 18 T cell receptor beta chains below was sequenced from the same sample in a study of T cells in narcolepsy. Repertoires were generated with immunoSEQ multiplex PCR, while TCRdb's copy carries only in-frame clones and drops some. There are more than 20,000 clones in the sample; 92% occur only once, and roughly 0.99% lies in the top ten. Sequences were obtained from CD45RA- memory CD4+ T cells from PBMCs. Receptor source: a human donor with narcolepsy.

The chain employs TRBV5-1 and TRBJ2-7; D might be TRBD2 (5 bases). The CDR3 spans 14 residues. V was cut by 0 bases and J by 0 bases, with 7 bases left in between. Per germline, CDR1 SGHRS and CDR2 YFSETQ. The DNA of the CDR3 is TGCGCCAGCAGCTTGGAAGGGAGCTCCTACGAGCAGTACTTC. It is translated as CASSLEGSSYEQYF.

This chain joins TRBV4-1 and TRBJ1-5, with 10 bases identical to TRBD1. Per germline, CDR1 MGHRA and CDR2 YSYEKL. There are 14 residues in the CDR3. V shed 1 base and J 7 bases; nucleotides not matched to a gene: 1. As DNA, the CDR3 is TGCGCCAGCAGCCAAGGGGACAGGGGCCAGCCCCAGCATTTT. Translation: CASSQGDRGQPQHF.

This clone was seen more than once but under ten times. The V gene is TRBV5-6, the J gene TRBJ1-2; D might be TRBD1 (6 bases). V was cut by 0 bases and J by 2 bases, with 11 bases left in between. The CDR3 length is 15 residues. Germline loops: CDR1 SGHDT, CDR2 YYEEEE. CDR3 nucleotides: TGTGCCAGCAGCTTGGGGCCGACAGGCAACTATGGCTACACCTTC. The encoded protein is CASSLGPTGNYGYTF.

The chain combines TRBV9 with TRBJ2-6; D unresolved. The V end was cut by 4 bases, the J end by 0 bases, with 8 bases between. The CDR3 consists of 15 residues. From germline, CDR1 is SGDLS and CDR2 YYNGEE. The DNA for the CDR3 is TGTGCCAGCAGCCGTTTACGCTCTGGGGCCAACGTCCTGACTTTC. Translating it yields CASSRLRSGANVLTF. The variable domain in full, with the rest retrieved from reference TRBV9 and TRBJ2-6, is DSGVTQTPKHLITATGQRVTLRCSPRSGDLSVYWYQQSLDQGLQFLIQYYNGEERAKGNILERFSAQQFPDLHSELNLSSLELGDSALYFCASSRLRSGANVLTFGAGSRLTVL.

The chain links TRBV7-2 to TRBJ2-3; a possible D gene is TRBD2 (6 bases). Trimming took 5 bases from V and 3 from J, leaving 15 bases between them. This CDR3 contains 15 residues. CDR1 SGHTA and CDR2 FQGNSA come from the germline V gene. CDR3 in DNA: TGTGCCAGCAGCGGGAGGAGGGGTATGACAGATACGCAGTATTTT. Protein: CASSGRRGMTDTQYF.

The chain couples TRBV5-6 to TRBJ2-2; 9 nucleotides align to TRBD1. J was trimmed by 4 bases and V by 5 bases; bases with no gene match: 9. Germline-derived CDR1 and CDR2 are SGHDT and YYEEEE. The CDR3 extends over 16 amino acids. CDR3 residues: CASSYYRGRFTGELFF. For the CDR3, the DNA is TGTGCCAGCAGTTACTACAGGGGGCGGTTCACCGGGGAGCTGTTTTTT.

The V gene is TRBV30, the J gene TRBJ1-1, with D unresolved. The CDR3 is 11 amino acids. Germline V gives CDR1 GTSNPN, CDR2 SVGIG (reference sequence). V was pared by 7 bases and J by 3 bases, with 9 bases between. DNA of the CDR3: TGTGCCTCTAGGGAGGACACTGAAGCTTTCTTT. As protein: CASREDTEAFF.

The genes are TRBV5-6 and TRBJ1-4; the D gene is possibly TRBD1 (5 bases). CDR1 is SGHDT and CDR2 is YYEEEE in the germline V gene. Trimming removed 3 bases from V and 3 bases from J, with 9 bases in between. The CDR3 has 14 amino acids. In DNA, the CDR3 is TGTGCCAGCAGCTGGGGCAGGGCTAATGAAAAACTGTTTTTT. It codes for CASSWGRANEKLFF.

The CDR3 sequence: CASSSQETQYF. The CDR3 DNA reads as TGCGCCAGCAGCTCCCAAGAGACCCAGTACTTC. The chain is built from TRBV5-1 and TRBJ2-5, with D unresolved. Germline assignment: CDR1 SGHRS and CDR2 YFSETQ. The V and J ends lost 3 bases and 1 base respectively, with 1 base between them. The CDR3 is 11 residues long.

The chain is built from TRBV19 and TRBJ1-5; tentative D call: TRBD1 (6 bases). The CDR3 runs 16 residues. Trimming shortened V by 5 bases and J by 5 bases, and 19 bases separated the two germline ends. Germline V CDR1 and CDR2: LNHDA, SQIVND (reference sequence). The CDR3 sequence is CASSPDRGLGYQPQHF. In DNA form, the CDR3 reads TGTGCCAGTAGTCCGGACAGAGGTCTCGGCTATCAGCCCCAGCATTTT.

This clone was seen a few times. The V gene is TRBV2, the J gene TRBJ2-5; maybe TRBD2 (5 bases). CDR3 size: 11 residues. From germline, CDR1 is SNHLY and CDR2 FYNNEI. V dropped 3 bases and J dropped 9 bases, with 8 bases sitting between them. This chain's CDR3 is CASSEPSPQYF. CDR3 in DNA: TGTGCCAGCAGTGAGCCTAGCCCCCAGTACTTC.

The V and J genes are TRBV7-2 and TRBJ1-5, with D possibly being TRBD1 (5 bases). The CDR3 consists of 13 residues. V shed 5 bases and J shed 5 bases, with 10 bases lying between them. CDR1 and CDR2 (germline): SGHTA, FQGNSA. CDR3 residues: CASSLRGDQPQHF. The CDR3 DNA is TGTGCCAGCAGCCTACGAGGGGATCAGCCCCAGCATTTT.

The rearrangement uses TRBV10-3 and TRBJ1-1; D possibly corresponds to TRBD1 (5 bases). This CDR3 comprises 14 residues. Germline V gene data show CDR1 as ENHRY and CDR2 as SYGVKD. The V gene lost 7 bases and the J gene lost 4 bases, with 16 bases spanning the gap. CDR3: CAITAGGASTEAFF. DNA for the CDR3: TGTGCCATCACCGCGGGGGGAGCGAGCACTGAAGCTTTCTTT.

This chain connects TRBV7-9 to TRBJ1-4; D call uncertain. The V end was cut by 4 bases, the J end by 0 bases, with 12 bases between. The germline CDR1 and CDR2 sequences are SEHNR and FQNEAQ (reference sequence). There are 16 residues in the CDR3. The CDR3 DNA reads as TGTGCCAGCAGCTACGGGAGGACCGCAACTAATGAAAAACTGTTTTTT. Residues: CASSYGRTATNEKLFF.

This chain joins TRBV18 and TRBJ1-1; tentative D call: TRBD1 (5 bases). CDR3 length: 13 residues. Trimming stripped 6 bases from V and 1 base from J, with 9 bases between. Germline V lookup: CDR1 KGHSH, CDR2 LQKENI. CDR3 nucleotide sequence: TGTGCCAGCTCGAGGGGAGAGAACACTGAAGCTTTCTTT. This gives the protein CASSRGENTEAFF.

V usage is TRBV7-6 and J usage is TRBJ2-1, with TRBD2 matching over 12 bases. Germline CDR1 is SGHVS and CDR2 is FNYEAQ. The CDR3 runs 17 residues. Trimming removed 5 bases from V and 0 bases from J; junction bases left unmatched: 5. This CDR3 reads CASSASLAGGSYNEQFF. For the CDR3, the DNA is TGTGCCAGCAGCGCTTCACTAGCGGGAGGCTCCTACAATGAGCAGTTCTTC. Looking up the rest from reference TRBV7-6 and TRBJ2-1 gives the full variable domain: GAGVSQSPRYKVTKRGQDVALRCDPISGHVSLYWYRQALGQGPEFLTYFNYEAQQDKSGLPNDRFSAERPEGSISTLTIQRTEQRDSAMYRCASSASLAGGSYNEQFFGPGTRLTVL.

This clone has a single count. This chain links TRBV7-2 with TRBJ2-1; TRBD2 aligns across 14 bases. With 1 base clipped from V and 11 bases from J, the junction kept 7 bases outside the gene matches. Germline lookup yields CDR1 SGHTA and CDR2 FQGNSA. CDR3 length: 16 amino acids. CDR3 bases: TGTGCCAGCAGCTTAGTGTTCGGGACTAGCGGGAGAAAGCAGTTCTTC. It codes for CASSLVFGTSGRKQFF.

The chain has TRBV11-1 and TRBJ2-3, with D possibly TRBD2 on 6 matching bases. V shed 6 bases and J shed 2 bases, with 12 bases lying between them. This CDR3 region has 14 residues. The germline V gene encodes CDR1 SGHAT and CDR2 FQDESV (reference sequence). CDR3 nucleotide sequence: TGTGCCAGCAGGGGGACTTCCACCACAGATACGCAGTATTTT. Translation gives CASRGTSTTDTQYF.